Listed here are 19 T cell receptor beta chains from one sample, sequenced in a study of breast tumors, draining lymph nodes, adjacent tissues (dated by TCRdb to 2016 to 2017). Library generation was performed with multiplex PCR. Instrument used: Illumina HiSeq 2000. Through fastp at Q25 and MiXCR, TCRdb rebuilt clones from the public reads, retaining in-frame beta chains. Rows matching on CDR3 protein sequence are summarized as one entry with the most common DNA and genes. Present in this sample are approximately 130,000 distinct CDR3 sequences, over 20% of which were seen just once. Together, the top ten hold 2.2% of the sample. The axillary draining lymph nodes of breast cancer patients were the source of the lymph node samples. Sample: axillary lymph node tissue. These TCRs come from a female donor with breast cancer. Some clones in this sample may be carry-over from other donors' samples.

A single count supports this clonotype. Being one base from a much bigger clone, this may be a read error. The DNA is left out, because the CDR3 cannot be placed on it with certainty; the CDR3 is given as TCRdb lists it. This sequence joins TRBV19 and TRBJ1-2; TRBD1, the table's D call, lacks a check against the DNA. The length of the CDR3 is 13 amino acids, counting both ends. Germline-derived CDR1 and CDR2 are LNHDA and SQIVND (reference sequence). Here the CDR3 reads CTSSIDRFGGGTF.

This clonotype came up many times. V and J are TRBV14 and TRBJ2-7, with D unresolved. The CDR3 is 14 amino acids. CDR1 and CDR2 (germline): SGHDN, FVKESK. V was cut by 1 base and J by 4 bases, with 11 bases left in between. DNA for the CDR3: TGTGCCAGCAGCCAAGCCAGGCTAAGTTACGAGCAGTACTTC. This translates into CASSQARLSYEQYF.

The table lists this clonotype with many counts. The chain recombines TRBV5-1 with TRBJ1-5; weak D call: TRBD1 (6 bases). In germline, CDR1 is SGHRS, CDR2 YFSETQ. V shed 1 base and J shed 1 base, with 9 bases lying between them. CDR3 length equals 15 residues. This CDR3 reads CASSLTGLSNQPQHF. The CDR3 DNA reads TGCGCCAGCAGCTTGACAGGGTTGAGCAATCAGCCCCAGCATTTT. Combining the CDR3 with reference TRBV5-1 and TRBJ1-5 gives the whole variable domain KAGVTQTPRYLIKTRGQQVTLSCSPISGHRSVSWYQQTPGQGLQFLFEYFSETQRNKGNFPGRFSGRQFSNSRSEMNVSTLELGDSALYLCASSLTGLSNQPQHFGDGTRLSIL.

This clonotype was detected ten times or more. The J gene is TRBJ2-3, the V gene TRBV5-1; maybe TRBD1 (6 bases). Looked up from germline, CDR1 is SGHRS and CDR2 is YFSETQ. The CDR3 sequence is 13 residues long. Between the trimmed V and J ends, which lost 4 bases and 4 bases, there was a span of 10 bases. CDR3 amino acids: CASSQRTADTQYF. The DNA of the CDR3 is TGCGCCAGCAGCCAACGGACAGCAGATACGCAGTATTTT.

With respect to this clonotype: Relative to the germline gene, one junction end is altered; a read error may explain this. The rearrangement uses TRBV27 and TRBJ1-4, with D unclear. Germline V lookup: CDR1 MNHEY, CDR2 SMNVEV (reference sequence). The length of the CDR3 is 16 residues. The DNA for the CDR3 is TGCGCCAGCAGTTTATTCATTTCCGGGCCCGATGAAAAACTGTTTTTT. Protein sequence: CASSLFISGPDEKLFF.

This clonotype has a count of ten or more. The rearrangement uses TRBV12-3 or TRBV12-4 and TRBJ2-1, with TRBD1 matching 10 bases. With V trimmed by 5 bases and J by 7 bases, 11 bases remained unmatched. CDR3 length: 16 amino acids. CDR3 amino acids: CASSPTPGQGRNEQFF. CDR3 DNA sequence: TGTGCCAGCAGTCCCACCCCGGGACAGGGGAGGAATGAGCAGTTCTTC.

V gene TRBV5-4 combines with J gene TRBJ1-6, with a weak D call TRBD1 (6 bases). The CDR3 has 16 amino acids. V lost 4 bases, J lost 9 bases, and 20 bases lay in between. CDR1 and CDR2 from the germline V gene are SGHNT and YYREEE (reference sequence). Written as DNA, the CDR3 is TGTGCCAGCAGCGGGTGGGAACAGGGTATTATTTCACCCCTCCACTTT. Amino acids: CASSGWEQGIISPLHF.

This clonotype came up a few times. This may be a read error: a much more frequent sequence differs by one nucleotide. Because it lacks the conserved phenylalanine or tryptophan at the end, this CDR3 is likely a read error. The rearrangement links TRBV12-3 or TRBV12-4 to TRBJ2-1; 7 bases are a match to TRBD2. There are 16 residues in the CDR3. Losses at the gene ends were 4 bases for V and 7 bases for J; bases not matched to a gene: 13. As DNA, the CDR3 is TGTGCCAGCAGTTCGGGGGGTGGGGCCTCTAATAATGAGCAGTTCTAC. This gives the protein CASSSGGGASNNEQFY.

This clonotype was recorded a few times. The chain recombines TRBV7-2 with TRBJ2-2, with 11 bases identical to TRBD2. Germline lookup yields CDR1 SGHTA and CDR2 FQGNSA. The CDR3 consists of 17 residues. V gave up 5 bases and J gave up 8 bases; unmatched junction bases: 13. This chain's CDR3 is CASSRIAGGPIGGELFF. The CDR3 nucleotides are TGTGCCAGCAGCCGAATAGCGGGAGGGCCAATTGGGGGGGAGCTGTTTTTT.

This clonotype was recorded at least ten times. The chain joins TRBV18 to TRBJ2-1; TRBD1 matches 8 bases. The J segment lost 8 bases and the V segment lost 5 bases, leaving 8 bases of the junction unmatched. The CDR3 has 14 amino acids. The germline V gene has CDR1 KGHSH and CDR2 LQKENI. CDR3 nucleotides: TGTGCCAGCTCATCGACTTCAGGGGGCTATGAGCAGTTCTTC. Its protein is CASSSTSGGYEQFF.

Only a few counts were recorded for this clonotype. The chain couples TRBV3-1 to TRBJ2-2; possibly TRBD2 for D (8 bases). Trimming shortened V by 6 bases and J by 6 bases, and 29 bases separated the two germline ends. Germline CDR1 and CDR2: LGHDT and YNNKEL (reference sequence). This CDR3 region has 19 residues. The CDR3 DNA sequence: TGTGCCAGCAGTCCCCCGGGGCAGGGGGTAGCGGGATTGTCCGGGGAGCTGTTTTTT. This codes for CASSPPGQGVAGLSGELFF.

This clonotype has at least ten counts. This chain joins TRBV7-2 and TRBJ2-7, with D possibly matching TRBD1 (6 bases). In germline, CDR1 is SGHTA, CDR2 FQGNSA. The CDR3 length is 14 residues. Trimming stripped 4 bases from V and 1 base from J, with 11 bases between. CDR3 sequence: CASSSRQVSYEQYF. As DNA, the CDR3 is TGTGCCAGCAGCTCCCGACAGGTGTCCTACGAGCAGTACTTC.

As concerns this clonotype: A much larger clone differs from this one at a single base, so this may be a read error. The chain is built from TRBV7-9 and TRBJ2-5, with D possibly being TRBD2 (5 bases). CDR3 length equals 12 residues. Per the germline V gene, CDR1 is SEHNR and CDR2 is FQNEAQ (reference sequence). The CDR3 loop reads CASSPSGETQHF. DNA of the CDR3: TGTGCCAGCAGCCCTAGTGGGGAGACCCAGCACTTC.

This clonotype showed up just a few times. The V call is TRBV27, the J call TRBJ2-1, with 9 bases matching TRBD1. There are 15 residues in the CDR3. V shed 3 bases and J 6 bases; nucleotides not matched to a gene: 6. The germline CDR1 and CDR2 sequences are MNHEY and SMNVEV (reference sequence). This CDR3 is CASSFEQGASNEQFF. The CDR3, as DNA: TGTGCCAGCAGTTTTGAACAGGGGGCCTCCAATGAGCAGTTCTTC.

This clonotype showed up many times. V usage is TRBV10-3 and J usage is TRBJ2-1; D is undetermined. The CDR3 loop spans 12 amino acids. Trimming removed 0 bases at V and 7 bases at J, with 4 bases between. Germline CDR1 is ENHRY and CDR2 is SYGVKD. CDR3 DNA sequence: TGTGCCATCAGTGAGTCTTGGAATGAGCAGTTCTTC. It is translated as CAISESWNEQFF.

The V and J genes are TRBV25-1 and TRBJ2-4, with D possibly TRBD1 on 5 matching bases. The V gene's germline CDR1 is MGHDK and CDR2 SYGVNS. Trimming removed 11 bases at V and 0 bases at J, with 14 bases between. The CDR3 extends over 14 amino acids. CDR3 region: CAAEDTLAKNIQYF. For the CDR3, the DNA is TGTGCCGCCGAGGACACCTTAGCCAAAAACATTCAGTACTTC. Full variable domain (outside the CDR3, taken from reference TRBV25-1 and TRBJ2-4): EADIYQTPRYLVIGTGKKITLECSQTMGHDKMYWYQQDPGMELHLIHYSYGVNSTEKGDLSSESTVSRIRTEHFPLTLESARPSHTSQYLCAAEDTLAKNIQYFGAGTRLSVL.

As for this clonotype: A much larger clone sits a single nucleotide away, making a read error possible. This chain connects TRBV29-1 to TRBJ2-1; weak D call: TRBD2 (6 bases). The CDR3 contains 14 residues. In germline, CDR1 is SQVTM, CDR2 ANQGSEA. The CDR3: CSVEARGSYNEQSF. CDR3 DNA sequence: TGCAGCGTGGAAGCTCGGGGGTCCTACAATGAGCAGTCCTTC.

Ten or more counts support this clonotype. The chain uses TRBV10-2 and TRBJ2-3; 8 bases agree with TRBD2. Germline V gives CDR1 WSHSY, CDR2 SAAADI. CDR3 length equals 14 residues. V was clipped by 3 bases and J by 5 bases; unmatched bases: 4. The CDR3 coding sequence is TGCGCCAGCAGTGACGGGAGGGCCGGAGATACGCAGTATTTT. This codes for CASSDGRAGDTQYF.

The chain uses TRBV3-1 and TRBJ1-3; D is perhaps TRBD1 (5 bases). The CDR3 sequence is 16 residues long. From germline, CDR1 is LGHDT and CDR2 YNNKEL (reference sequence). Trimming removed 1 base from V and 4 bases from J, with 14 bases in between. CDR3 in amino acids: CASSQVLRGDGNTIYF. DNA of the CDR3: TGTGCCAGCAGCCAAGTTTTGCGGGGGGACGGAAACACCATATATTTT.